This TCR beta chain was observed in a study of blood T cell repertoires in COVID-19. Assay: immunoSEQ multiplex PCR; the TCRdb copy retains only in-frame clones and omits some. The table has approximately 150,000 clones, more than 65% seen once; the top ten hold less than 5.5%. The V segment lost 5 bases and the J segment 5 bases; nucleotides outside the gene matches: 5. The CDR3 extends over 13 amino acids. From germline, CDR1 is MNHEY and CDR2 SVGAGI. As concerns this clone: Other DNA sequences in this specimen translate into the identical CDR3.

Sequencing used peripheral blood. This rearrangement joins TRBV6-5 to TRBJ1-1; 7 bases fit TRBD1. This sequence originates from a man aged 60-69 years with acute or convalescent COVID-19. The DNA for the CDR3 is TGTGCCAGCAGTCGAACAGGGGATACTGAAGCTTTCTTT. Protein: CASSRTGDTEAFF.